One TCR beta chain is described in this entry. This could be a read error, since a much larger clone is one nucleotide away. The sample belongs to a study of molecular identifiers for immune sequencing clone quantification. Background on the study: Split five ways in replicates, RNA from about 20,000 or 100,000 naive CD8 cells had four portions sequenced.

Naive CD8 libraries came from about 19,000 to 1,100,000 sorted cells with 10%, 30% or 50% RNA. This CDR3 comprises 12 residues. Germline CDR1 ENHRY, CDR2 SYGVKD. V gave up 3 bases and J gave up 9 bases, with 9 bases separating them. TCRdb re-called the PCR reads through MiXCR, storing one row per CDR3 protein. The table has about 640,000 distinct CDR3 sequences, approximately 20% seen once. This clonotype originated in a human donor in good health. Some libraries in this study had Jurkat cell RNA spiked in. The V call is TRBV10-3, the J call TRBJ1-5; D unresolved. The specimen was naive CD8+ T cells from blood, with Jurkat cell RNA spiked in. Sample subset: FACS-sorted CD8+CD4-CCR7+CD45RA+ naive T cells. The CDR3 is CAISDVGGPQHF. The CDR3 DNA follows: TGTGCCATCAGTGACGTCGGCGGGCCCCAGCATTTT.